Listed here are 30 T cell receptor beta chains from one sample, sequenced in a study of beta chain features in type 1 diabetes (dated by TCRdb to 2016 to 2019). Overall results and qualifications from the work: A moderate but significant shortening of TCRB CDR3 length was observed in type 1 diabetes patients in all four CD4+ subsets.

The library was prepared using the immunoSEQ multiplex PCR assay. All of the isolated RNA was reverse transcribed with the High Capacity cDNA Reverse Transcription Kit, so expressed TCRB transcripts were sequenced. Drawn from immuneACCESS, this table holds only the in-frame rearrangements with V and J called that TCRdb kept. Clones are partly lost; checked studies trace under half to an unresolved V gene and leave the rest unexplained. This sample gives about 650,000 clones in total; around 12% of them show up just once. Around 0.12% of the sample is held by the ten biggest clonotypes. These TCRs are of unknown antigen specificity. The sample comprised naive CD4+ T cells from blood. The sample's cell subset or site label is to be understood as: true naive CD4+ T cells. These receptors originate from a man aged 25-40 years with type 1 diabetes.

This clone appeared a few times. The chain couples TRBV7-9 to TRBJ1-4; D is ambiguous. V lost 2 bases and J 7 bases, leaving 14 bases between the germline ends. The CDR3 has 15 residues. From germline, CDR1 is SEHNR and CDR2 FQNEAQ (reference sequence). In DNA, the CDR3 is TGTGCCAGCAGCTTACCATCGGGGTTTAGTGAAAAACTGTTTTTT. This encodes CASSLPSGFSEKLFF.

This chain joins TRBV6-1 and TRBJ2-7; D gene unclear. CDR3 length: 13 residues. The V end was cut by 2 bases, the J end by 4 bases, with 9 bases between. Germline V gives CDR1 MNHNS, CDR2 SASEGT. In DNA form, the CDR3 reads TGTGCCAGCAGTGAATCTGTTAGGTACGAGCAGTACTTC. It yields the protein CASSESVRYEQYF.

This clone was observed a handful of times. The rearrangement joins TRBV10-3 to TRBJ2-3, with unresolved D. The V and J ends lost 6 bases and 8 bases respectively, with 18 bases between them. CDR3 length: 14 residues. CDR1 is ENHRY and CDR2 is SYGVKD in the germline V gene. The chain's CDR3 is CAIRTYTESGTQYF. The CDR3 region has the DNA TGTGCCATCAGAACTTACACCGAAAGTGGTACGCAGTATTTT.

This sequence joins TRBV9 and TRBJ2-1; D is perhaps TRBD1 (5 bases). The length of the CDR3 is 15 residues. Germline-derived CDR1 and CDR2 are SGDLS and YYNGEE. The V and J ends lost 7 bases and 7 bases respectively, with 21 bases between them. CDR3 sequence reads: CASSFGPDRPNEQFF. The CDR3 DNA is TGTGCCAGCTCCTTTGGGCCCGACAGACCTAATGAGCAGTTCTTC. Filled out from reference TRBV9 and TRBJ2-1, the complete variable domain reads DSGVTQTPKHLITATGQRVTLRCSPRSGDLSVYWYQQSLDQGLQFLIQYYNGEERAKGNILERFSAQQFPDLHSELNLSSLELGDSALYFCASSFGPDRPNEQFFGPGTRLTVL.

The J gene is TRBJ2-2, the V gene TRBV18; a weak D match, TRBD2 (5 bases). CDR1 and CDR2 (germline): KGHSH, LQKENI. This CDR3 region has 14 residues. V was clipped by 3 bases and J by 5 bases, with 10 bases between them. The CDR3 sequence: CASSPLSGTGELFF. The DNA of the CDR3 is TGTGCCAGCTCACCCCTTTCGGGGACCGGGGAGCTGTTTTTT.

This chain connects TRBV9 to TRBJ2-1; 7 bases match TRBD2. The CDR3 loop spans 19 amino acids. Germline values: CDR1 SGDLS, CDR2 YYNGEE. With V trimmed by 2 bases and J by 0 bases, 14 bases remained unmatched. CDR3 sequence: CASSVRGAGTTSSYNEQFF. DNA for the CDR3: TGTGCCAGCAGCGTCCGAGGAGCAGGGACTACCAGCTCCTACAATGAGCAGTTCTTC.

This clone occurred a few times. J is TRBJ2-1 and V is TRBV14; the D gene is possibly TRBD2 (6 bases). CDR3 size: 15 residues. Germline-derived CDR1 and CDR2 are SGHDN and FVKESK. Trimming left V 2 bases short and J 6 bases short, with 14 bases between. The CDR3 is CASSQLGAGSNEQFF. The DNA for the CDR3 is TGTGCCAGCAGCCAATTAGGGGCCGGGAGCAATGAGCAGTTCTTC.

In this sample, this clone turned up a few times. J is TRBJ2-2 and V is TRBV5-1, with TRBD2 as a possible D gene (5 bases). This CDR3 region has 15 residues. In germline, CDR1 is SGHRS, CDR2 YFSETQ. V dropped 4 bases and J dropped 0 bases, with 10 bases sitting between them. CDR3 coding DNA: TGCGCCAGCAGCCCGGACTCTACGAACACCGGGGAGCTGTTTTTT. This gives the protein CASSPDSTNTGELFF.

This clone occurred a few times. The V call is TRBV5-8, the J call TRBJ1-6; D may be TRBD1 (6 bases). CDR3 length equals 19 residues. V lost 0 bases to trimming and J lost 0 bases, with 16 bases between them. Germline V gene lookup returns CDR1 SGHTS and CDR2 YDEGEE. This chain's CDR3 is CASSLALEGESSYNSPLHF. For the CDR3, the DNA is TGTGCCAGCAGCTTGGCCCTGGAGGGGGAGAGCTCCTATAATTCACCCCTCCACTTT.

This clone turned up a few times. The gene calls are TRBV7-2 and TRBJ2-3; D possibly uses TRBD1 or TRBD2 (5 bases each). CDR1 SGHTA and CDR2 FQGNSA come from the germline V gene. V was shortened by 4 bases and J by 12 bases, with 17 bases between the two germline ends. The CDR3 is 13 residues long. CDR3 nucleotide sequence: TGTGCCAGCAGCTCTAGCAGGGTGACTGCCCAGTATTTT. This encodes CASSSSRVTAQYF.

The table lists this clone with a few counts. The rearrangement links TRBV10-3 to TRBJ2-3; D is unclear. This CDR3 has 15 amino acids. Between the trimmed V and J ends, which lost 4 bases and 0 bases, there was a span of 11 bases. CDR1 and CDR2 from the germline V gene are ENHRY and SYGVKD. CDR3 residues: CAISGTDPSTDTQYF. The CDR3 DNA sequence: TGTGCCATCAGTGGTACAGATCCTAGCACAGATACGCAGTATTTT.

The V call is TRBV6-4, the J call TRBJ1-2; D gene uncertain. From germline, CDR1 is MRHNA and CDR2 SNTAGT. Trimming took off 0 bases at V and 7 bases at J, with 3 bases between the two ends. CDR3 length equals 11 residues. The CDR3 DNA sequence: TGTGCCAGCAGTGACTCGAGTGGCTACACCTTC. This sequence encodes CASSDSSGYTF.

The chain's CDR3 is CASSFLATYEQYF. CDR3 nucleotides: TGTGCCAGCAGCTTTCTAGCCACCTACGAGCAGTACTTC. The rearrangement joins TRBV7-8 to TRBJ2-7, with a possible D match to TRBD2 (5 bases). With 3 bases removed from V and 2 bases from J, the gap between germline ends came to 8 bases. Looked up from germline, CDR1 is SGHVS and CDR2 is FQNEAQ. This CDR3 spans 13 amino acids.

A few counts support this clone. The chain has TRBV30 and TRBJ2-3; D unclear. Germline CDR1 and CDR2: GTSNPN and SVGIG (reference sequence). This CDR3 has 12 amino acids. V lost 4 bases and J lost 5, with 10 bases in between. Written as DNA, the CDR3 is TGTGCCTGGAACGGGCAGCGAGATACGCAGTATTTT. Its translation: CAWNGQRDTQYF.

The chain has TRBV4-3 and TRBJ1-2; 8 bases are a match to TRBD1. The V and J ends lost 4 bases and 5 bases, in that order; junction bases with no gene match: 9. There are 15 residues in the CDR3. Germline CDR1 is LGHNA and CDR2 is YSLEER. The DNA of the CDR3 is TGCGCCAGCAGCCTTCACTCAGGGGGCGAATATGGCTACACCTTC. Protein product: CASSLHSGGEYGYTF.

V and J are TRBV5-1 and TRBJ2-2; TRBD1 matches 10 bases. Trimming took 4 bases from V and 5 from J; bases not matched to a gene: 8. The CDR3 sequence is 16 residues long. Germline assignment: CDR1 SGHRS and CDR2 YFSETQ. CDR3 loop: CASSGQTGGRTGELFF. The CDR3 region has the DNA TGCGCCAGCAGCGGACAGACAGGGGGCAGGACCGGGGAGCTGTTTTTT.

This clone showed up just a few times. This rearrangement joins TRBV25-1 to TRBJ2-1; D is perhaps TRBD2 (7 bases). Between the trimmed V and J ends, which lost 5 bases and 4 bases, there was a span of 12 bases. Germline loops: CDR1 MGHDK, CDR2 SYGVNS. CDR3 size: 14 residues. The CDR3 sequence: CASSWAGAYNEQFF. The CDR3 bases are TGTGCCAGCAGTTGGGCGGGGGCTTACAATGAGCAGTTCTTC.

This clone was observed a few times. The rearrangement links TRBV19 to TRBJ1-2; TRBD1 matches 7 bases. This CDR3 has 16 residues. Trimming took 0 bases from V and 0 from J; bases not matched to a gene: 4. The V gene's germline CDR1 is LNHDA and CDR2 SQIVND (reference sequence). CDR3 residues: CASSIDLDRANYGYTF. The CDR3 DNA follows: TGTGCCAGTAGTATAGATCTAGACAGGGCTAACTATGGCTACACCTTC.

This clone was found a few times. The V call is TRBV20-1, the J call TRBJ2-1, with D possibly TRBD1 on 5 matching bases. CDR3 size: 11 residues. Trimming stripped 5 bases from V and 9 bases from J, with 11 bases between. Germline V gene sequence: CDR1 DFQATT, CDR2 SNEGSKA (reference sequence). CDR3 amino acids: CSAFRVGEQFF. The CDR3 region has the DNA TGCAGTGCTTTCAGGGTGGGTGAGCAGTTCTTC.

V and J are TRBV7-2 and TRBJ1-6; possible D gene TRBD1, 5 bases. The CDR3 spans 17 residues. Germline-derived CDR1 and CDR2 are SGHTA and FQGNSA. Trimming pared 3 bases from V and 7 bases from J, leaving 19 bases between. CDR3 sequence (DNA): TGTGCCAGCAGCTTTGGGGGTGGAGGACTGCCAAATTCACCCCTCCACTTT. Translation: CASSFGGGGLPNSPLHF.

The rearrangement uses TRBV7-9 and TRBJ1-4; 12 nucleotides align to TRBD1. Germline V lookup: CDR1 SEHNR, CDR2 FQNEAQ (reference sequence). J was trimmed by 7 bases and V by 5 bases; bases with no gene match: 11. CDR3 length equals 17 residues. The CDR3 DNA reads TGTGCCAGCAGCCCAACCGGGACAGGGGGCGGTGGTGAAAAACTGTTTTTT. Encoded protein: CASSPTGTGGGGEKLFF.

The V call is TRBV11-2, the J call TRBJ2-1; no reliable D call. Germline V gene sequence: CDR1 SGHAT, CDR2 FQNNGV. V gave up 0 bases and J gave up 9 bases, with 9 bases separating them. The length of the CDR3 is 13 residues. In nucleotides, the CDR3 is TGTGCCAGCAGCTTAGATGTATCGGGTGAGCAGTTCTTC. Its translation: CASSLDVSGEQFF.

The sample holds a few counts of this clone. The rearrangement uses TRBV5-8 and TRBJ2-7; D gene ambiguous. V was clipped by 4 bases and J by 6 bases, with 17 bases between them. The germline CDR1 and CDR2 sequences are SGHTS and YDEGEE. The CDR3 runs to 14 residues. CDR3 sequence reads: CASSPRHSWPEQYF. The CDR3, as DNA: TGTGCCAGCAGCCCCCGGCACAGCTGGCCCGAGCAGTACTTC.

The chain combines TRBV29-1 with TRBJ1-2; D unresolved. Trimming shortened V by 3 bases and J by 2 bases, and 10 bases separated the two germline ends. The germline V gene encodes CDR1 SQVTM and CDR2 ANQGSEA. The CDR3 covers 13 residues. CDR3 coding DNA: TGCAGCGTTGACGGGATCACCAACTATGGCTACACCTTC. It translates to CSVDGITNYGYTF.

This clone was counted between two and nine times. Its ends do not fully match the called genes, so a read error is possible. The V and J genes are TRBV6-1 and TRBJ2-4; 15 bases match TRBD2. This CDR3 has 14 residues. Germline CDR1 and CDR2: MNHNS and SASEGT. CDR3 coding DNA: TGTGCCAGCAGTGAACCCGGGACTAGCGGGGGGCAACTCTTC. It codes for CASSEPGTSGGQLF.

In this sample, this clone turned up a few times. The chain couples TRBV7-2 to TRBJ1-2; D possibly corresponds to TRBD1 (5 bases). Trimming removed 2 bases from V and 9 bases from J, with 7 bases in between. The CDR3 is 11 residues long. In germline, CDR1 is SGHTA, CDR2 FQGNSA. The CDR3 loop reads CASSLYRSYTF. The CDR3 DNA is TGTGCCAGCAGCTTATACAGGAGCTACACCTTC.

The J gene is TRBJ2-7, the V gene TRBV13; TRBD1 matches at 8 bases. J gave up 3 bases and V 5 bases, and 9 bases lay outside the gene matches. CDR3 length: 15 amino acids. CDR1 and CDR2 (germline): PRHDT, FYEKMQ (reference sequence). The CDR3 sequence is CASSRSGTGGYEQYF. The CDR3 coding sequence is TGTGCCAGCAGCCGATCCGGGACAGGAGGCTACGAGCAGTACTTC.

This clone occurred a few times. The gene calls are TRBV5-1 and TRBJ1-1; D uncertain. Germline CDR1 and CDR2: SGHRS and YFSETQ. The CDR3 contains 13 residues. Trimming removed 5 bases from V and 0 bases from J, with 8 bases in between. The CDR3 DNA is TGCGCCAGCAGGGAGGGCGTGAACACTGAAGCTTTCTTT. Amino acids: CASREGVNTEAFF.

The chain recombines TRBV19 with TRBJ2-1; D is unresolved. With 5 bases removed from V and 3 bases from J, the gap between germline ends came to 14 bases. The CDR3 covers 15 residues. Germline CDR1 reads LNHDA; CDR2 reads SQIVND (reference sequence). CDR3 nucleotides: TGTGCCAGTAGTGTGGTGGGTACTAACTACAATGAGCAGTTCTTC. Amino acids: CASSVVGTNYNEQFF. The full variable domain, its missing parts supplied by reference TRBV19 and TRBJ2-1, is DGGITQSPKYLFRKEGQNVTLSCEQNLNHDAMYWYRQDPGQGLRLIYYSQIVNDFQKGDIAEGYSVSREKKESFPLTVTSAQKNPTAFYLCASSVVGTNYNEQFFGPGTRLTVL.

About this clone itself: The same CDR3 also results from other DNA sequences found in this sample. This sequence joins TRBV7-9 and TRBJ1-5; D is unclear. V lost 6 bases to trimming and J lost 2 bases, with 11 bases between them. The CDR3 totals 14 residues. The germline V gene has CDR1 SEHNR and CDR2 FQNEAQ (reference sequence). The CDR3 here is CASSSQGGNQPQHF. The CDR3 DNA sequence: TGTGCCAGCAGTTCGCAAGGTGGCAATCAGCCCCAGCATTTT.